This T cell receptor beta chain was sequenced in a study of OX40 agonist ivuxolimab in advanced cancers. TCRdb's copy holds only in-frame clones and misses some; the assay was immunoSEQ multiplex PCR. The profile covers roughly 83,000 clones, with roughly nine tenths appearing a single time and 8.4% taken by the ten largest. Trimming took off 1 base at V and 5 bases at J, with 10 bases between the two ends. The CDR3 totals 14 residues. Germline-derived CDR1 and CDR2 are LNHDA and SQIVND (reference sequence). Study-wide results and limits: Fewer expanded clones were found on average in CD4+ than in CD8+ T cells.

Comments on this clone: What it binds is not known.

The receptor comes from an adult with an advanced solid tumor such as melanoma, head and neck, liver or kidney cancer. The starting material was CD4+ or CD8+ T cells sorted from blood, obtained in a trial of the OX40 agonist ivuxolimab. The rearrangement joins TRBV19 to TRBJ2-3; D is uncertain. The DNA of the CDR3 is TGTGCCAGTAGTATAGGAGACTTAGGAGATACGCAGTATTTT. Its translation: CASSIGDLGDTQYF.